These 24 T cell receptor beta chains share one sample of origin, sequenced in a study of identical twins. TCRdb reprocessed the 5' RACE reads with MiXCR, giving one entry per CDR3 protein. The data show under 900,000 distinct CDR3 sequences, 15% to 20% seen once. These data were likewise used in another study, on T cells expressing NK-cell markers.

Sequencing input: PBMCs. The receptors derive from a woman aged 18-29 years in good health.

The J gene is TRBJ2-5, the V gene TRBV29-1; D is unclear. This CDR3 is 10 amino acids long. Germline CDR1 is SQVTM and CDR2 is ANQGSEA. Trimming cost V 5 bases and J 5 bases, with 6 bases left between them. The CDR3 DNA reads TGCAGCGTTATATATGAGACCCAGTACTTC. Encoded protein: CSVIYETQYF.

This clonotype occurred a few times. This chain links TRBV5-1 with TRBJ2-6; tentatively, D is TRBD1 or TRBD2 (5 bases each). The ends were cut back, 1 base at V and 2 bases at J, with 10 bases in the middle. The CDR3 has 16 residues. Germline-derived CDR1 and CDR2 are SGHRS and YFSETQ. The CDR3 nucleotides read TGCGCCAGCAGCTTGCAAGGGGAGCCTGGGGCCAACGTCCTGACTTTC. Translation: CASSLQGEPGANVLTF.

The chain couples TRBV12-3 or TRBV12-4 to TRBJ2-2; D call uncertain. The ends were cut back, 7 bases at V and 6 bases at J, with 9 bases in the middle. There are 12 residues in the CDR3. Here the CDR3 reads CASNILAGELFF. The CDR3 DNA reads as TGTGCCAGCAACATCCTGGCCGGGGAGCTGTTTTTT.

The chain combines TRBV29-1 with TRBJ1-2; D call uncertain. From germline, CDR1 is SQVTM and CDR2 ANQGSEA. CDR3 length: 14 amino acids. The V end lost 0 bases, the J end lost 4 bases, and 12 bases lay between the germline ends. DNA for the CDR3: TGCAGCGTTGAAGAAGAGGGTAACGGCTATGGCTACACCTTC. This gives the protein CSVEEEGNGYGYTF.

The chain has TRBV12-3 or TRBV12-4 and TRBJ1-1; the match to TRBD1 covers 10 bases. After removal of 4 bases from V and 0 bases from J, the junction contained 8 bases not matched to a gene. The CDR3 has 17 residues. CDR3: CASSSPGQGRMNTEAFF. CDR3 sequence (DNA): TGTGCCAGCAGTTCTCCGGGACAGGGGCGTATGAACACTGAAGCTTTCTTT.

V is TRBV12-5 and J is TRBJ2-5; 8 nucleotides line up with TRBD2. V lost 6 bases to trimming and J lost 0 bases; unmatched junction nucleotides: 6. The CDR3 is 15 amino acids. In germline, CDR1 is LGHNT, CDR2 FRNRAP. CDR3 nucleotide sequence: TGTGCTAGTGGCCTCGGGGGGGCGAACCAAGAGACCCAGTACTTC. Protein sequence: CASGLGGANQETQYF.

The chain combines TRBV5-1 with TRBJ1-5; TRBD1 might be the D (5 bases). Germline CDR1 SGHRS, CDR2 YFSETQ. The V gene lost 1 base and the J gene lost 4 bases, with 12 bases spanning the gap. CDR3 length: 15 amino acids. DNA for the CDR3: TGCGCCAGCAGCTTGACCTCTGCAGGGAATCAGCCCCAGCATTTT. Protein sequence: CASSLTSAGNQPQHF.

This clonotype was observed a few times. The V call is TRBV11-2, the J call TRBJ2-7; no definite D call. Looked up from germline, CDR1 is SGHAT and CDR2 is FQNNGV. With 0 bases removed from V and 6 bases from J, the gap between germline ends came to 6 bases. The CDR3 is 12 amino acids. The CDR3 here is CASSLDLFEQYF. CDR3 DNA: TGTGCCAGCAGCTTAGATCTTTTCGAGCAGTACTTC.

This clonotype was seen a few times. The chain joins TRBV20-1 to TRBJ2-7; a weak D match, TRBD2 (6 bases). The CDR3 loop spans 14 amino acids. V was clipped by 5 bases and J by 6 bases, with 20 bases between them. Germline V gene sequence: CDR1 DFQATT, CDR2 SNEGSKA (reference sequence). Written as DNA, the CDR3 is TGCAGTGCTGTTCCCGGGACTTCAGCCGCCGAGCAGTACTTC. This codes for CSAVPGTSAAEQYF.

This clonotype appeared a few times. The chain recombines TRBV7-9 with TRBJ2-1, with D maybe TRBD2 (6 bases). Germline CDR1 SEHNR, CDR2 FQNEAQ (reference sequence). Trimming removed 3 bases at V and 13 bases at J, with 13 bases between. The CDR3 spans 12 residues. The chain's CDR3 is CASSFGGDQQFF. The CDR3 DNA follows: TGTGCCAGCAGCTTCGGGGGAGACCAACAGTTCTTC.

The chain uses TRBV10-3 and TRBJ2-1; possibly TRBD1 for D (6 bases). Looked up from germline, CDR1 is ENHRY and CDR2 is SYGVKD. CDR3 length: 16 amino acids. V was cut by 1 base and J by 0 bases, with 10 bases left in between. The CDR3 is CAISELTGYSYNEQFF. The CDR3 nucleotides read TGTGCCATCAGTGAGTTGACAGGCTACTCCTACAATGAGCAGTTCTTC.

The rearrangement links TRBV7-3 to TRBJ1-1; D gene uncertain. V shed 2 bases and J shed 1 base, with 5 bases lying between them. Germline V gene sequence: CDR1 SGHTA, CDR2 FQGTGA. The CDR3 is 13 amino acids. CDR3 in amino acids: CASSLYANTEAFF. The CDR3 nucleotides are TGTGCCAGCAGCTTATACGCGAACACTGAAGCTTTCTTT. The whole variable domain, filled in from reference TRBV7-3 and TRBJ1-1, reads GAGVSQTPSNKVTEKGKYVELRCDPISGHTALYWYRQSLGQGPEFLIYFQGTGAADDSGLPNDRFFAVRPEGSVSTLKIQRTERGDSAVYLCASSLYANTEAFFGQGTRLTVV.

This clonotype was counted a few times. The V gene is TRBV20-1, the J gene TRBJ1-1; D is unresolved. From germline, CDR1 is DFQATT and CDR2 SNEGSKA (reference sequence). CDR3 length: 11 residues. The V and J ends lost 1 base and 4 bases respectively, with 4 bases between them. CDR3 in amino acids: CSARVPTEAFF. The CDR3 coding sequence is TGCAGTGCTAGAGTACCCACTGAAGCTTTCTTT.

The CDR3 protein is CASSLARTSTDTQYF. Written as DNA, the CDR3 is TGCGCCAGCAGCTTGGCCAGAACTAGCACAGATACGCAGTATTTT. The chain uses TRBV5-1 and TRBJ2-3; D gene uncertain. The CDR3 has 15 amino acids. CDR1 is SGHRS and CDR2 is YFSETQ in the germline V gene. With 0 bases removed from V and 0 bases from J, the gap between germline ends came to 8 bases. Complete variable domain (other parts from reference TRBV5-1 and TRBJ2-3): KAGVTQTPRYLIKTRGQQVTLSCSPISGHRSVSWYQQTPGQGLQFLFEYFSETQRNKGNFPGRFSGRQFSNSRSEMNVSTLELGDSALYLCASSLARTSTDTQYFGPGTRLTVL.

The rearrangement links TRBV2 to TRBJ1-5, with D hard to call. Trimming stripped 1 base from V and 7 bases from J, with 8 bases between. Looked up from germline, CDR1 is SNHLY and CDR2 is FYNNEI. The CDR3 covers 13 residues. CDR3 loop: CASSEDLGQPQHF. CDR3 nucleotide sequence: TGTGCCAGCAGTGAAGACTTAGGCCAGCCCCAGCATTTT.

This clonotype was seen only a few times. The chain employs TRBV29-1 and TRBJ1-1; tentatively, D is TRBD1 (6 bases). Germline CDR1 is SQVTM and CDR2 is ANQGSEA. The CDR3 has 12 amino acids. Trimming stripped 7 bases from V and 4 bases from J, with 13 bases between. CDR3 amino acids: CSAGTGFTEAFF. The CDR3 nucleotides are TGCAGCGCCGGCACAGGGTTCACTGAAGCTTTCTTT.

This clonotype was seen a few times. This chain uses TRBV6-2 or TRBV6-3 with TRBJ2-2; D unresolved. The CDR3 totals 14 residues. Germline values: CDR1 MNHEY, CDR2 SVGEGT. V dropped 2 bases and J dropped 0 bases, with 4 bases sitting between them. The DNA for the CDR3 is TGTGCCAGCAGTTACGGCGCGAACACCGGGGAGCTGTTTTTT. Its protein product is CASSYGANTGELFF.

V is TRBV4-3 and J is TRBJ2-2; 10 nucleotides line up with TRBD2. CDR1 and CDR2 (germline): LGHNA, YSLEER. The CDR3 is made up of 17 amino acids. The J segment lost 7 bases and the V segment lost 2 bases, leaving 10 bases of the junction unmatched. CDR3 DNA: TGCGCCAGCAGCCAACAATCCCTTAGCGGGAGGAGCGGGGAGCTGTTTTTT. It specifies CASSQQSLSGRSGELFF.

This chain uses TRBV6-1 with TRBJ2-3; possible D gene TRBD1, 6 bases. The CDR3 length is 14 residues. The V and J ends lost 7 bases and 2 bases respectively, with 13 bases between them. CDR1 MNHNS and CDR2 SASEGT come from the germline V gene. The CDR3 protein is CASMTGQTTDTQYF. CDR3 coding DNA: TGTGCCAGCATGACAGGACAGACCACAGATACGCAGTATTTT.

This clonotype was counted many times. V is TRBV5-1 and J is TRBJ2-1, with D tentatively TRBD1 (5 bases). Germline V CDR1 and CDR2: SGHRS, YFSETQ. The CDR3 spans 15 residues. The V and J ends lost 0 bases and 3 bases respectively, with 10 bases between them. The DNA for the CDR3 is TGCGCCAGCAGCTTGGGCCAGGGTTACTACAATGAGCAGTTCTTC. It is translated as CASSLGQGYYNEQFF.

In regard to this clonotype: Germline is not matched at one junction end, which may reflect a read error. The V gene is TRBV19, the J gene TRBJ2-7; 8 bases agree with TRBD2. Per germline, CDR1 LNHDA and CDR2 SQIVND (reference sequence). The CDR3 is 15 residues long. CDR3 protein: CASSKTGRASDEQYF. The CDR3 DNA reads TGTGCCAGTAGTAAAACCGGGAGGGCCTCCGACGAGCAGTACTTC.

This clonotype was seen at least ten times. J is TRBJ2-5 and V is TRBV7-3; D uncertain. Trimming took 2 bases from V and 6 from J, leaving 10 bases between them. CDR1 is SGHTA and CDR2 is FQGTGA in the germline V gene. The CDR3 loop spans 13 amino acids. Here the CDR3 DNA reads TGTGCCAGCAGCTTATCGAAATTCCAGACCCAGTACTTC. Translated, it gives CASSLSKFQTQYF.

CDR3 loop: CASSDDTGTPQSNEQFF. CDR3 nucleotide sequence: TGTGCCAGCAGCGACGATACCGGGACTCCTCAATCCAATGAGCAGTTCTTC. This chain connects TRBV12-3 or TRBV12-4 to TRBJ2-1, with D possibly TRBD2 on 6 matching bases. The CDR3 extends over 17 amino acids. V shed 6 bases and J shed 6 bases, with 24 bases lying between them.

The gene calls are TRBV6-1 and TRBJ1-1, with D hard to call. Germline V gives CDR1 MNHNS, CDR2 SASEGT. The CDR3 runs 13 residues. V was trimmed by 7 bases and J by 0 bases, leaving 9 bases between them. The CDR3 DNA reads TGTGCCAGCACGCAGGTAGTGAACACTGAAGCTTTCTTT. It translates to CASTQVVNTEAFF.